The 21 T cell receptor beta chains reported below all come from one sample, sequenced in a study of cytotoxic CD8 clonotypes in ibrutinib-treated CLL. Generated by immunoSEQ multiplex PCR, the TCRdb table keeps only in-frame clones and is missing some. The data hold over 100,000 clones, with 70% to 90% observed a single time. The sequencing used PBMCs, collected after 24 months of ibrutinib treatment. Source of these receptors: a human donor with chronic lymphocytic leukemia.

The V gene is TRBV29-1, the J gene TRBJ2-1, with D perhaps given as TRBD1 or TRBD2 (6 bases each). V was pared by 4 bases and J by 4 bases, with 14 bases between. The CDR3 length is 14 residues. Germline CDR1 SQVTM, CDR2 ANQGSEA. Here the CDR3 DNA reads TGCAGCGTTGCCTTAAGGGGGGCTTACAATGAGCAGTTCTTC. Its translation is CSVALRGAYNEQFF.

J is TRBJ2-1 and V is TRBV28; perhaps TRBD1 as D (6 bases). V shed 5 bases and J shed 7 bases, with 9 bases lying between them. CDR1 MDHEN and CDR2 SYDVKM come from the germline V gene. The CDR3 has 12 residues. CDR3 nucleotides: TGTGCCAGCAGTCGCCAGGGGAATGAGCAGTTCTTC. Its protein product is CASSRQGNEQFF. Full variable domain (missing parts from reference TRBV28 and TRBJ2-1): DVKVTQSSRYLVKRTGEKVFLECVQDMDHENMFWYRQDPGLGLRLIYFSYDVKMKEKGDIPEGYSVSREKKERFSLILESASTNQTSMYLCASSRQGNEQFFGPGTRLTVL.

The chain uses TRBV28 and TRBJ2-1; D perhaps matches TRBD2 (5 bases). V shed 4 bases and J shed 10 bases, with 8 bases lying between them. The CDR3 is made up of 11 amino acids. Germline V lookup: CDR1 MDHEN, CDR2 SYDVKM. The CDR3 region is CASSSRREQFF. The CDR3 bases are TGTGCCAGCAGTTCGCGGAGGGAGCAGTTCTTC.

The CDR3 nucleotides read TGCGCCAGCAGCCATGGATCCTCCTACGAGCAGTACTTC. Amino acids: CASSHGSSYEQYF. The chain is built from TRBV5-1 and TRBJ2-7; no clear D gene. The CDR3 runs 13 residues. CDR1 is SGHRS, CDR2 YFSETQ, per germline. The V gene lost 4 bases and the J gene lost 0 bases, with 8 bases spanning the gap.

This chain connects TRBV13 to TRBJ1-1; D not certain. Germline-derived CDR1 and CDR2 are PRHDT and FYEKMQ (reference sequence). V was trimmed by 3 bases and J by 0 bases, leaving 35 bases between them. The CDR3 has 23 residues. The CDR3 DNA is TGTGCCAGCAGCTTCTCCGACCCCCTAGGGCGTTCCTTGGAGGGCAATATGAACACTGAAGCTTTCTTT. Residues: CASSFSDPLGRSLEGNMNTEAFF.

The chain joins TRBV7-7 to TRBJ2-5; no definite D call. Germline V lookup: CDR1 SSHAT, CDR2 FNYEAQ (reference sequence). The CDR3 is 13 residues long. V was pared by 5 bases and J by 1 base, with 8 bases between. CDR3: CASSQRPQETQYF. As DNA, the CDR3 is TGTGCCAGCAGCCAGAGGCCCCAAGAGACCCAGTACTTC.

This clone showed up just a few times. The chain couples TRBV19 to TRBJ1-2, with 7 bases aligning to TRBD1. Germline assignment: CDR1 LNHDA and CDR2 SQIVND (reference sequence). CDR3 length: 12 residues. Trimming cost V 5 bases and J 6 bases; bases outside gene matches: 3. CDR3 nucleotide sequence: TGTGCCAGTAGTGGGACAGCTAATGGCTACACCTTC. Translation gives CASSGTANGYTF.

The V gene is TRBV7-2, the J gene TRBJ2-7, with TRBD2 matching 13 bases. CDR1 SGHTA and CDR2 FQGNSA come from the germline V gene. The CDR3 is made up of 16 amino acids. J lost 6 bases, V lost 5 bases, and 10 bases had no gene match. CDR3 bases: TGTGCCAGCAGCCCCTCCGGGGGACTAGCGGGACGCGAGCAGTACTTC. Amino acids: CASSPSGGLAGREQYF.

The genes are TRBV14 and TRBJ1-5; 7 positions match TRBD1. CDR1 and CDR2 from the germline V gene are SGHDN and FVKESK. The CDR3 is 13 amino acids. V lost 1 base, J lost 15 bases, and 9 bases stayed unmatched. The CDR3 region is CASSQGGRGATHF. The DNA for the CDR3 is TGTGCCAGCAGCCAAGGGGGCAGGGGGGCCACGCATTTT. Based on the CDR3 plus reference TRBV14 and TRBJ1-5, the full variable domain is EAGVTQFPSHSVIEKGQTVTLRCDPISGHDNLYWYRRVMGKEIKFLLHFVKESKQDESGMPNNRFLAERTGGTYSTLKVQPAELEDSGVYFCASSQGGRGATHFGDGTRLSIL.

The chain recombines TRBV7-3 with TRBJ2-3; 7 positions agree with TRBD2. This CDR3 is 15 amino acids long. V lost 2 bases to trimming and J lost 3 bases; unmatched junction nucleotides: 5. Germline CDR1 SGHTA, CDR2 FQGTGA. The CDR3 DNA sequence: TGTGCCAGCAGCTTAGACGGGACTATGACAGATACGCAGTATTTT. It encodes CASSLDGTMTDTQYF.

V usage is TRBV7-2 and J usage is TRBJ2-7; D gene uncertain. This CDR3 has 15 amino acids. Germline CDR1 is SGHTA and CDR2 is FQGNSA. The V end lost 1 base, the J end lost 4 bases, and 14 bases lay between the germline ends. Here the CDR3 DNA reads TGTGCCAGCAGCTTAGGCACAGATCCACTGTACGAGCAGTACTTC. It codes for CASSLGTDPLYEQYF.

CDR3 sequence (DNA): TGTGCCAGCAGTGGGCAGGGGGCGAATCCCTTCGGCGAGCAGTACTTC. Amino acid sequence: CASSGQGANPFGEQYF. The chain couples TRBV6-1 to TRBJ2-7; 8 bases align to TRBD1. The J segment lost 6 bases and the V segment lost 4 bases, leaving 14 bases of the junction unmatched. The germline V gene encodes CDR1 MNHNS and CDR2 SASEGT. This CDR3 spans 16 amino acids.

The chain links TRBV28 to TRBJ2-7, with a tentative D call TRBD2 (5 bases). CDR3 length equals 12 residues. The germline V gene encodes CDR1 MDHEN and CDR2 SYDVKM. The ends were cut back, 7 bases at V and 2 bases at J, with 9 bases in the middle. CDR3 bases: TGTGCCAGCATCTCGGAGGCCTACGAGCAGTACTTC. Protein: CASISEAYEQYF.

The chain is built from TRBV7-8 and TRBJ2-1; tentatively, D is TRBD2 (6 bases). The germline V gene encodes CDR1 SGHVS and CDR2 FQNEAQ. The germline V and J ends were trimmed by 1 base and 5 bases, with 21 bases remaining between them. CDR3 length: 18 amino acids. The CDR3 protein is CASSLVGFSGGPNNEQFF. The CDR3 nucleotides are TGTGCCAGCAGCTTAGTGGGGTTTTCAGGAGGGCCCAACAATGAGCAGTTCTTC.

This clone was observed once. The chain recombines TRBV9 with TRBJ2-1; tentative D call: TRBD2 (6 bases). Per germline, CDR1 SGDLS and CDR2 YYNGEE. The V end was cut by 0 bases, the J end by 4 bases, with 11 bases between. The CDR3 length is 15 residues. The DNA for the CDR3 is TGTGCCAGCAGCGTAGCGGGAGCGGGTTACAATGAGCAGTTCTTC. This sequence encodes CASSVAGAGYNEQFF. Together with reference TRBV9 and TRBJ2-1, the CDR3 gives the full variable domain: DSGVTQTPKHLITATGQRVTLRCSPRSGDLSVYWYQQSLDQGLQFLIQYYNGEERAKGNILERFSAQQFPDLHSELNLSSLELGDSALYFCASSVAGAGYNEQFFGPGTRLTVL.

The chain links TRBV6-1 to TRBJ2-3, with D unresolved. The CDR3 runs to 15 residues. In germline, CDR1 is MNHNS, CDR2 SASEGT. Deletions cut 1 base from V and 4 bases from J, with 12 bases between. The CDR3 bases are TGTGCCAGCAGTGAAGGGGTAGGGTTCCCAGATACGCAGTATTTT. Translation gives CASSEGVGFPDTQYF.

This clone was detected only once. V usage is TRBV6-5 and J usage is TRBJ1-5; possible D gene TRBD1, 5 bases. V was trimmed by 3 bases and J by 5 bases, leaving 8 bases between them. There are 13 residues in the CDR3. Germline-derived CDR1 and CDR2 are MNHEY and SVGAGI. CDR3 bases: TGTGCCAGCAGTTATTTGGGGGATCAGCCCCAGCATTTT. Encoded protein: CASSYLGDQPQHF.

The chain recombines TRBV9 with TRBJ2-1, with 7 positions matching TRBD2. With V trimmed by 4 bases and J by 0 bases, 4 bases remained unmatched. The CDR3 totals 15 residues. Per the germline V gene, CDR1 is SGDLS and CDR2 is YYNGEE. CDR3 nucleotides: TGTGCCAGCAGCCCCAGGGAGGGCTCCTACAATGAGCAGTTCTTC. It is translated as CASSPREGSYNEQFF.

V gene TRBV11-2 combines with J gene TRBJ2-7; D may be TRBD1 or TRBD2 (5 bases each). The ends were cut back, 1 base at V and 7 bases at J, with 14 bases in the middle. This CDR3 is built from 14 residues. Per germline, CDR1 SGHAT and CDR2 FQNNGV. In DNA form, the CDR3 reads TGTGCCAGCAGCTTAGTCGGGACGGTCGAAGAGCAGTACTTC. The encoded protein is CASSLVGTVEEQYF.

This clone was detected only once. The chain recombines TRBV7-2 with TRBJ2-7; D is undetermined. CDR1 is SGHTA, CDR2 FQGNSA, per germline. The CDR3 spans 13 residues. The V end lost 1 base, the J end lost 3 bases, and 7 bases lay between the germline ends. CDR3 coding DNA: TGTGCCAGCAGCTTAGGGCTGGGCTACGAGCAGTACTTC. Translation gives CASSLGLGYEQYF.

The rearrangement links TRBV6-4 to TRBJ2-1; TRBD2 aligns across 7 bases. CDR1 MRHNA and CDR2 SNTAGT come from the germline V gene. J was trimmed by 5 bases and V by 2 bases; bases with no gene match: 15. There are 18 residues in the CDR3. The CDR3 loop is CASSDAIRLAENHNEQFF. The CDR3 region has the DNA TGTGCCAGCAGTGACGCGATAAGACTAGCAGAAAACCACAATGAGCAGTTCTTC.